This T cell receptor beta chain was profiled in a study of blood T cell repertoires in COVID-19. The table came from immunoSEQ multiplex PCR; TCRdb's copy has only in-frame clones and leaves some out. This sample has roughly 280,000 clones; roughly 86% occur once, and the top ten carry about 8.8%. Looked up from germline, CDR1 is MNHEY and CDR2 is SVGAGI. The CDR3 loop spans 15 amino acids. V was clipped by 10 bases and J by 4 bases; unmatched bases: 11. This TCR was sampled from a man in his forties with active or convalescent COVID-19. Sequencing used peripheral blood. The chain employs TRBV6-5 and TRBJ2-2; 8 bases map to TRBD2. This chain's CDR3 is CATGRAGGVTGELFF. The CDR3 bases are TGTGCCACCGGAAGGGCGGGAGGCGTCACCGGGGAGCTGTTTTTT.